This note documents a single T cell receptor beta chain sequence. The sample is drawn from a study of blood T cells in healthy people across ages. PCR was performed a second time for roughly 6 to 12 cycles using a sample-barcoded 5' primer and a J-beta primer mix. TCRdb itself ran the 5' RACE reads through MiXCR, one entry per CDR3 protein. Seen here are about 1.4 million distinct CDR3 sequences, approximately 59% observed once, and the top ten hold approximately 7%. Germline values: CDR1 DFQATT, CDR2 SNEGSKA (reference sequence). This CDR3 has 13 amino acids. The V end lost 6 bases, the J end lost 0 bases, and 10 bases lay between the germline ends.

This receptor was obtained from a young man in good health. The rearrangement links TRBV20-1 to TRBJ2-3; tentatively, D is TRBD1 or TRBD2 (6 bases each). Input material: blood. The CDR3 nucleotides read TGCAGTGCCGGGGGCAGAAGCACAGATACGCAGTATTTT. This translates into CSAGGRSTDTQYF.